The 15 T cell receptor beta chains presented below share a single source sample, sequenced in a study of T-cell memory formation after mild COVID-19. TCRdb called the 5' RACE reads again in MiXCR, with one record for every CDR3 protein. The sample lists about 350,000 distinct CDR3 sequences; roughly 13% were seen once. Sequenced input: PBMCs or a T cell subset sorted from them (not recorded which). These receptors were taken from a man aged 18 to 29 who had mild COVID-19 (a few samples of this study predate the infection). Cell type and time point are not known.

This rearrangement joins TRBV4-1 to TRBJ1-1; TRBD1 matches 9 bases. This CDR3 has 16 residues. The V and J ends lost 2 bases and 6 bases, in that order; junction bases with no gene match: 10. CDR1 is MGHRA, CDR2 YSYEKL, per germline. DNA of the CDR3: TGCGCCAGCAGCCAAACAGGGGGCTACGAGATGGCTGAAGCTTTCTTT. Protein sequence: CASSQTGGYEMAEAFF.

The V call is TRBV7-6, the J call TRBJ2-5; possibly TRBD1 or TRBD2 for D (7 bases each). Trimming stripped 5 bases from V and 5 bases from J, with 24 bases between. The CDR3 length is 17 residues. The germline gives CDR1 SGHVS, CDR2 FNYEAQ. The CDR3: CASSPRVGEGAGETQYF. The CDR3 DNA sequence: TGTGCCAGCAGCCCCAGAGTTGGGGAGGGGGCGGGGGAGACCCAGTACTTC.

The V gene is TRBV7-3, the J gene TRBJ2-3, with no clear D. V shed 1 base and J shed 4 bases, with 9 bases lying between them. The CDR3 is made up of 14 amino acids. The germline V gene encodes CDR1 SGHTA and CDR2 FQGTGA. CDR3 in DNA: TGTGCCAGCAGCTTAAATCTTAGGGCAGATACGCAGTATTTT. It encodes CASSLNLRADTQYF.

The rearrangement joins TRBV5-6 to TRBJ2-7; weak D call: TRBD2 (6 bases). Trimming took 6 bases from V and 3 from J, leaving 13 bases between them. CDR1 and CDR2 (germline): SGHDT, YYEEEE. This CDR3 comprises 13 residues. CDR3 region: CASNSGGSYEQYV. The CDR3 DNA follows: TGTGCCAGCAACTCTGGGGGGAGCTACGAGCAGTACGTC.

The chain joins TRBV7-9 to TRBJ2-7, with D possibly TRBD1 on 6 matching bases. V was shortened by 5 bases and J by 1 base, with 18 bases between the two germline ends. Germline loops: CDR1 SEHNR, CDR2 FQNEAQ (reference sequence). CDR3 length: 16 amino acids. The CDR3 here is CASSGLTGSGSYEQYV. CDR3 DNA sequence: TGTGCCAGCAGCGGTTTGACAGGCTCAGGGTCCTACGAGCAGTACGTC.

This clonotype was observed a few times. V usage is TRBV24-1 and J usage is TRBJ1-2; a weak D match, TRBD1 (5 bases). V lost 5 bases, J lost 9 bases, and 18 bases lay in between. The CDR3 runs to 14 residues. The V gene's germline CDR1 is KGHDR and CDR2 SFDVKD. CDR3: CATSVSPGPIRYTF. CDR3 coding DNA: TGTGCCACCAGTGTCTCCCCGGGACCTATACGCTACACCTTC.

The chain has TRBV12-3 or TRBV12-4 and TRBJ1-1; D gene uncertain. The CDR3 has 11 residues. V was cut by 4 bases and J by 14 bases, with 14 bases left in between. The CDR3 DNA is TGTGCCAGCAGTTCGGGGTCGCAGGCCTTCTTT. It yields the protein CASSSGSQAFF.

This clonotype was picked up a small number of times. The V call is TRBV10-3, the J call TRBJ2-5, with a weak D call TRBD1 (6 bases). Per the germline V gene, CDR1 is ENHRY and CDR2 is SYGVKD. V lost 5 bases, J lost 5 bases, and 18 bases lay in between. This CDR3 comprises 15 residues. CDR3 bases: TGTGCCATCAGTCCAGGGACATCCTCAATGGAGACCCAGTACTTC. It encodes CAISPGTSSMETQYF.

This clonotype turned up a few times. The gene calls are TRBV14 and TRBJ2-1; 8 bases map to TRBD2. The germline CDR1 and CDR2 sequences are SGHDN and FVKESK. The CDR3 spans 15 residues. Trimming removed 7 bases from V and 2 bases from J; junction bases left unmatched: 7. The DNA for the CDR3 is TGTGCCAGCACGGACGGGGGGGCTCCCTACAATGAGCAGTTCTTC. Protein: CASTDGGAPYNEQFF. The variable domain in full, with the rest retrieved from reference TRBV14 and TRBJ2-1, is EAGVTQFPSHSVIEKGQTVTLRCDPISGHDNLYWYRRVMGKEIKFLLHFVKESKQDESGMPNNRFLAERTGGTYSTLKVQPAELEDSGVYFCASTDGGAPYNEQFFGPGTRLTVL.

This clonotype was detected a few times. The gene calls are TRBV12-3 or TRBV12-4 and TRBJ2-3, with 9 bases that match TRBD2. The length of the CDR3 is 16 residues. The V segment lost 1 base and the J segment 4 bases; nucleotides outside the gene matches: 6. This CDR3 reads CASSLGGGGASDTQYF. The CDR3 DNA sequence: TGTGCCAGCAGTTTAGGGGGCGGGGGGGCCTCAGATACGCAGTATTTT.

This chain connects TRBV10-3 to TRBJ2-1, with 11 bases fitting TRBD2. Germline values: CDR1 ENHRY, CDR2 SYGVKD. The V segment lost 5 bases and the J segment 3 bases; nucleotides outside the gene matches: 6. This CDR3 comprises 16 residues. The CDR3 nucleotides are TGTGCCATCAGTTTGACTAGCGGGGTACTCTACAATGAGCAGTTCTTC. Its protein product is CAISLTSGVLYNEQFF.

This clonotype has only a few counts. The chain carries TRBV12-3 or TRBV12-4 and TRBJ2-3, with D possibly called TRBD1 or TRBD2 (5 bases each). Trimming took 7 bases from V and 1 from J, leaving 15 bases between them. The CDR3 is 15 residues long. This CDR3 reads CASTTALGGTDTQYF. DNA of the CDR3: TGTGCCAGCACGACAGCTTTGGGGGGCACAGATACGCAGTATTTT.

The rearrangement joins TRBV7-6 to TRBJ2-1; TRBD2 is a possible D gene (7 bases). CDR1 and CDR2 from the germline V gene are SGHVS and FNYEAQ. This CDR3 is built from 16 residues. The germline V and J ends were trimmed by 2 bases and 6 bases, with 17 bases remaining between them. The CDR3 DNA reads TGTGCCAGCAGCTTAAGGGGGGCTAGCGGCAGCAATGAGCAGTTCTTC. Its protein product is CASSLRGASGSNEQFF.

This chain links TRBV14 with TRBJ1-6; D is possibly TRBD1 (6 bases). The CDR3 is made up of 14 amino acids. Germline V lookup: CDR1 SGHDN, CDR2 FVKESK. V lost 3 bases to trimming and J lost 10 bases, with 13 bases between them. The CDR3 sequence is CASSHRGAQSPLHF. CDR3 nucleotides: TGTGCCAGCAGCCATCGGGGGGCACAATCACCCCTCCACTTT.

This clonotype showed up many times. The chain carries TRBV11-2 and TRBJ1-1; TRBD1 agrees at 9 bases. This CDR3 has 15 amino acids. Trimming removed 5 bases from V and 4 bases from J; junction bases left unmatched: 8. The germline CDR1 and CDR2 sequences are SGHAT and FQNNGV. For the CDR3, the DNA is TGTGCCAGCAGCCATTACGGGACAGGGATCACTGAAGCTTTCTTT. This gives the protein CASSHYGTGITEAFF. Complete variable domain (other parts from reference TRBV11-2 and TRBJ1-1): EAGVAQSPRYKIIEKRQSVAFWCNPISGHATLYWYQQILGQGPKLLIQFQNNGVVDDSQLPKDRFSAERLKGVDSTLKIQPAKLEDSAVYLCASSHYGTGITEAFFGQGTRLTVV.